This entry features one TCR beta chain sequence. Its antigen has not been determined. Per-base quality was not reported, and no clone a single base away is much larger than it. These data originate in a study of T cells in Graves' hyperthyroidism and ophthalmopathy (dated by TCRdb to between 2018 and 2020). With respect to the entire study: To identify TCR V-J signatures that set the groups apart, the researchers used a discovery cohort of 100 patients, made up of approximately 43 with Graves' ophthalmopathy and 57 with stable Graves' hyperthyroidism. Whether ophthalmopathy could be predicted prospectively was tested in an independent validation cohort made up of approximately 19 hyperthyroidism patients plus 17 patients who later progressed to ophthalmopathy. The 100 or so discovery patients were randomly split 7:3 into training and test sets. The study also compared thyroid tissue and blood T-cell repertoires from about 6 Graves' hyperthyroidism patients. Following sampling, methimazole starting at 30 mg daily was given to hyperthyroidism patients, and high-dose intravenous methylprednisolone was given to ophthalmopathy patients. The paper describes TCR Vbeta CDR3 sequencing of 120 to 150 peripheral blood samples, made up of 43 ophthalmopathy patients, around 78 hyperthyroidism patients and about 17 progressor patients.

Graves' hyperthyroidism was defined as stable when no progression to ophthalmopathy occurred over 18 months of follow-up. Hyperthyroidism patients were newly diagnosed, had a disease duration of under 2 months, and were aged 18 to 65 years. The study excluded patients with uncontrolled infections, other autoimmune diseases, pregnancy or lactation. Diagnoses relied on clinical symptoms, serum thyroxine and TRAb, thyroid ultrasound and orbital computed tomography. Total RNA was extracted using Trizol reagent, and RNA quality was assessed on an Agilent 2100 Bioanalyzer. TCR beta CDR3 regions were amplified from RNA transcripts. The TCR CDR3 was subjected to a first round of RT-PCR using the HTBI primer set and the Qiagen OneStep RT-PCR kit. A second multiplex PCR round built the libraries, followed by size selection and purification. The libraries were sequenced on an Illumina HiSeq2000 using paired-end 100 bp reads. The study's own analysis went as follows. Raw data were processed with SOAPnuke, discarding reads with adapters, uncalled bases, mean Phred below 15, or no exact constant-primer or identifier match. High-quality paired reads were merged with COPE v1.2.5, and unique nucleotide sequences were defined as clonotypes. MiTCR v1.1 was used to align clonotypes to the IMGT TRBV, TRBD and TRBJ reference segments. Analysis was restricted to V-J combinations with a frequency above 0.0001, which covered over 98% of repertoires. The TCS score was defined as F50 (clonal expansion) divided by E x V (chaos), with BLOSUM62-based TCRdist calculated between CDR3 peptides within each V-J. Welch's t-statistics and random forest reduced 450 to 600 V-J features to 13, which were used in a naive Bayes classifier (R e1071). The public sequencing data were trimmed at Q25 with fastp and processed into clonotypes with MiXCR by TCRdb, which kept only in-frame beta chains. When rows share a CDR3 protein, they turn into one entry using the most common DNA and genes. The V and J calls, along with clone size, are taken from TCRdb and not from the paper's own processing. Within this sample are about 540,000 distinct CDR3 sequences, with around 45% of them counted one time only. Clones ranked in the top ten supply about 8.2% of the sample.

The paper as a whole reports these results and caveats: In validation, the model predicted progression to ophthalmopathy a median of about 6.8 months before onset, with over 55% sensitivity and just under 75% specificity. A model built on a 13 V-J signature distinguished ophthalmopathy from stable hyperthyroidism, reaching around 87% sensitivity and around 82% specificity in cross-validation and 80%/75% in testing. Sample size was not statistically predetermined, and blinding of investigators to group allocation was not performed. Most expanded thyroid clonotypes (frequency above 0.001) were also found in blood, which suggests that blood repertoires may mirror thyroid immune responses.

The germline V gene (reference sequence) yields SEHNR for CDR1 and FQNEAQ for CDR2. CDR3 length: 15 amino acids, cysteine to phenylalanine. Just the 45-base CDR3 DNA is kept, in frame starting at base 1. V is cut back by 6 bases and J by 6 bases, with 10 bases in the junction unmatched. Sequencing input: peripheral blood or thyroid tissue (not recorded which). The clonotype originates from a woman under 30 with Graves' hyperthyroidism. Donor details come from another sample of the same person, matched by shared clones. Recombination linked TRBV7-9 to TRBJ1-5; TRBD1 matches 8 bases in the middle. The sequenced DNA is TGTGCCAGCAGTCTGACAGGGGACTCAGGTCAGCCCCAGCATTTT. Its protein is CASSLTGDSGQPQHF.